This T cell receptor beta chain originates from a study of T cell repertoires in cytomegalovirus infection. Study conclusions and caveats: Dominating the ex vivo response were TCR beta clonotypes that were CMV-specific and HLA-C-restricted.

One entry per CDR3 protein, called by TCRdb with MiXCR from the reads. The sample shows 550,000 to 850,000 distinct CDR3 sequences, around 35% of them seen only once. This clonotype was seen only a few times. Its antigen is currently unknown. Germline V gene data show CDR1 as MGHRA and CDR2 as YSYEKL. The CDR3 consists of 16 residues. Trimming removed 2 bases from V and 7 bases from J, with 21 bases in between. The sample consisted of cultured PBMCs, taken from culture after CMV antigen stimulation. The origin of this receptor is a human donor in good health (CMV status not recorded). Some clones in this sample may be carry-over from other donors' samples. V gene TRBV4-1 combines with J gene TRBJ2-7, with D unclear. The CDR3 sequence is CASSQYSGDTSREQYF. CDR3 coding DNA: TGCGCCAGCAGCCAATATTCAGGAGACACCTCGAGGGAGCAGTACTTC.